The T cell receptor beta chain under discussion was sequenced for a study of blood T cells in healthy people across ages. Whole-study context: Every two T cells gave about one barcoded beta molecule via template switching.

The CDR3 has 12 amino acids. Germline V CDR1 and CDR2: SQVTM, ANQGSEA. Alongside a J-beta primer mix, a sample-barcoded 5' primer served in a second PCR lasting about 7 to 12 cycles. TCRdb redid the calling of the 5' RACE reads with MiXCR, one entry per CDR3 protein. The top ten clones hold roughly 3.4% of a sample with fewer than 800,000 distinct CDR3 sequences, around 21% of them seen once. This clonotype has a count of ten or more. Its antigen is not identified. Points from the study as a whole: Greater diversity and more naive CD4+ cells were seen in long-lived donors than in aged donors.

The origin of this receptor is a man between 65 and 85 years old in good health. The specimen sequenced was blood. The rearrangement uses TRBV29-1 and TRBJ2-5; D possibly corresponds to TRBD1 (6 bases). The J call may be faulty, since TRBJ2-7 better matches the DNA end. The CDR3 here is CSVGQATAEQYF. The CDR3 DNA is TGCAGCGTTGGACAGGCTACGGCCGAGCAGTACTTC.